Detailed here is one T cell receptor beta chain. What it recognizes is unknown. The CDR3 length is 17 residues. CDR1 is MNHEY and CDR2 is SMNVEV in the germline V gene (reference sequence). V trimming: 3 bases; J trimming: 1 base; junction bases outside the gene matches: 11. This entry is derived from a study of cytomegalovirus exposure and HLA in healthy donors. Study-level findings and limits: The listing of 150 to 200 TCR beta chains classed them as cytomegalovirus-associated. With high specificity and sensitivity, the classifier reportedly diagnosed cytomegalovirus status.

This PCR relied on a set of 60 Vbeta primers and 13 Jbeta primers. As processed by the authors: The authors later counted 70 million to 85 million unique TCR beta chains, some 11 million of them shared. Libraries were prepared by immunoSEQ multiplex PCR; TCRdb keeps only in-frame clonotypes and omits some of them. V and J calls and clone size are copied from that table; D and trimming were computed from the DNA. The sample has about 89,000 clones, around 67% seen once. The TCR originated in a male donor in good health and CMV-seronegative. Material: PBMCs. The rearrangement joins TRBV27 to TRBJ1-2, with 7 bases fitting TRBD1. The CDR3 nucleotides read TGTGCCAGCAGTTTTAAAGGGGGCGTAGGAGGTAACTATGGCTACACCTTC. This codes for CASSFKGGVGGNYGYTF.